This T cell receptor beta chain derives from a study of T-cell memory formation after mild COVID-19. Study-wide results and limits: Prior to infection, memory already included some responding clones, suggesting cross-reactive memory joined. The main location of contracting CD4+ clones was CM and EM, and that of contracting CD8+ clones was EMRA.

This clonotype was detected only a few times. The antigen is undetermined. Barcoded TCR alpha and TCR beta cDNA libraries with UMIs came from 5'RACE using constant-segment primers. MiXCR, applied by TCRdb to the 5' RACE reads, yields one record per CDR3 protein. This repertoire shows over 250,000 distinct CDR3 sequences, around a sixth found once; its top ten account for roughly 23%. Between the trimmed V and J ends, which lost 2 bases and 2 bases, there was a span of 14 bases. The CDR3 is 16 amino acids. What was sequenced was PBMCs or a T cell subset sorted from them (not recorded which). The sequence was collected from a man aged 18 to 29 who had mild COVID-19 (a few samples of this study predate the infection). Cell type and time point are not known. This chain joins TRBV12-3 or TRBV12-4 and TRBJ2-3; D tentatively fits TRBD1 or TRBD2 (6 bases each). The CDR3: CASSLRWGALTDTQYF. CDR3 nucleotides: TGTGCCAGCAGTTTAAGGTGGGGGGCCCTCACAGATACGCAGTATTTT.